This TCR beta chain was sequenced during a study of T cell responses to AZD1222 COVID-19 vaccine (dated by TCRdb to the early 2020s). In the study overall: A total of about 230 trial participants underwent TCR sequencing, of whom 200 to 220 received two doses of AZD1222 and 26 received two doses of the MenACWY control vaccine. Trial participants were enrolled by age into subgroups of 18-55, 56-69 and 70-plus years, and 148, 28 and 57 TCR-sequenced participants, respectively, were included in these subgroups. Study-wide findings and limitations: Because no day 14 peak-response samples were available, repertoires were characterized only after the peak T cell response. Reportedly, close to half of the unique spike-specific TCRs recognized epitopes lying outside the regions that are mutated in the B.1.351 and B.1.1.7 variants. In the small 56-69-year group, the increase in depth fell short of significance, most likely because of low power. The vaccine-associated CD4 TCRs covered the entire spike protein, and the dominant responses fell in regions 160-218 and 743-854. After two AZD1222 doses, spike-specific TCR breadth and depth were significantly higher than at day 0 and than in MenACWY recipients. Most participants were white British and females outnumbered males, and the authors suggested that clonal diversity may have been underestimated. Conclusions about previously exposed vaccinees are limited because only 6 or 7 AZD1222 recipients were SARS-CoV-2 seropositive at baseline.

The meaning of the sample's time point label: about 28 days (+/-7) after the second vaccine dose. What this sample's treatment or condition label stands for: meningococcal conjugate vaccine given as trial control. Vaccinee samples were obtained from the UK trials COV001 and COV002, which included a single-blind randomized controlled phase 2/3 trial of AZD1222 (ChAdOx1 nCoV-19) in healthy adults. For TCRbeta chain sequencing, PBMC samples were collected from trial participants at day 0 and at day 28 after the second dose. The CDR3 regions of human TCRbeta chains were subjected to immunosequencing. Per the original workflow: TCRs in the repertoires were compared against a reference library of SARS-CoV-2-specific TCRs that had been generated with the MIRA antigen-specificity platform. Breadth meant the fraction of unique TCRs that were SARS-CoV-2-associated, whereas depth meant the fraction of total T cells that were SARS-CoV-2-associated. Using the MIRA data, each spike-specific TCR was mapped to the spike region that the TCR reacts to and placed in a CD4 or CD8 class. Log10-transformed breadth and depth values were compared by one-way ANOVA with Sidak's multiple comparisons tests. TCRdb took this table from immuneACCESS and kept in-frame rearrangements with V and J called. Such tables lack part of the clones; where checked against another copy, unresolved V genes explain under half of the gap, and the rest is unexplained. V, J and clone size were drawn from that table, and D and trimming were deduced from the DNA. The sample table contains some 80,000 clones; only one count was recorded for more than 70% of them. Approximately 9.1% of the sample is taken by the ten largest.

The germline V gene supplies CDR1 SQVTM and CDR2 ANQGSEA. The junction shows trimming of 7 bases on V and 4 bases on J, and the gene matches do not reach 8 bases of it. There are 13 amino acids in the CDR3, from cysteine to phenylalanine inclusive. The read is trimmed to its CDR3 DNA, 39 bases read in frame from base 1. Relative to its sample, this clone is medium-sized (0.01 to 0.1%). The clone's antigen remains unknown. No base quality values were provided; no much bigger clone lies one nucleotide off. The V and J segments used are TRBV29-1 and TRBJ1-2; the central 8 bases match TRBD1. This material consisted of peripheral blood, taken 28 days after the second dose of the MenACWY control vaccine. This receptor was taken from an adult who received the MenACWY meningococcal vaccine as a control. CDR3 region: CSASDREGYGYTF. The nucleotide sequence is TGCAGCGCCTCGGACAGGGAGGGCTATGGCTACACCTTC.